The next 16 T cell receptor beta chains were all read from a single sample in a study of T-cell reconstitution after alpha-beta-depleted transplantation in children. Researchers prepared the TCRbeta library using unique molecular identifiers, the study reports. TCRdb ran MiXCR on the PCR reads and lists one entry per CDR3 protein. The repertoire consists of 500,000 or so distinct CDR3 sequences, with approximately 30% occurring once and the leading ten covering 2% to 2.5%. Here the sequenced sample was PBMCs from the stem cell graft donor, taken from the stem cell graft. These receptors originate from a human donor who donated a stem cell graft to a child with aplastic anemia.

This clonotype was detected once. The chain carries TRBV7-2 and TRBJ2-5; tentative D call: TRBD2 (6 bases). V dropped 0 bases and J dropped 5 bases, with 13 bases sitting between them. There are 15 residues in the CDR3. From germline, CDR1 is SGHTA and CDR2 FQGNSA. Here the CDR3 reads CASSLARRGVETQYF. In DNA form, the CDR3 reads TGTGCCAGCAGCTTAGCGCGGAGGGGCGTGGAGACCCAGTACTTC.

The chain combines TRBV7-9 with TRBJ2-1, with 8 bases fitting TRBD2. Germline assignment: CDR1 SEHNR and CDR2 FQNEAQ (reference sequence). Trimming cost V 6 bases and J 5 bases; bases outside gene matches: 12. This CDR3 has 16 amino acids. CDR3 amino acids: CASRGGGSLTNNEQFF. The CDR3 DNA sequence: TGTGCCAGCAGGGGCGGGGGGTCTCTAACCAACAATGAGCAGTTCTTC.

J is TRBJ1-5 and V is TRBV20-1; no clear D. Germline values: CDR1 DFQATT, CDR2 SNEGSKA (reference sequence). The CDR3 length is 12 residues. Trimming pared 3 bases from V and 3 bases from J, leaving 6 bases between. The CDR3 loop reads CSASIYNQPQHF. Here the CDR3 DNA reads TGCAGTGCTAGCATCTACAATCAGCCCCAGCATTTT.

CDR3 in DNA: TGTGCCAGCAGCCGACCGGGCCAACTAGCTGGCTACACCTTC. Translated, it gives CASSRPGQLAGYTF. The rearrangement joins TRBV12-3 or TRBV12-4 to TRBJ1-2, with D hard to call. This CDR3 contains 14 residues. The ends were cut back, 6 bases at V and 7 bases at J, with 18 bases in the middle.

The chain employs TRBV18 and TRBJ1-2, with D possibly matching TRBD1 (6 bases). V lost 10 bases and J lost 1, with 13 bases in between. The CDR3 has 13 amino acids. Germline values: CDR1 KGHSH, CDR2 LQKENI. As DNA, the CDR3 is TGTGCCACCCGACCGGACAGTAACTATGGCTACACCTTC. Translated: CATRPDSNYGYTF.

This clonotype has only one observation. This chain connects TRBV5-1 to TRBJ1-1; D not resolved. The CDR3 covers 13 residues. From germline, CDR1 is SGHRS and CDR2 YFSETQ. The V end was cut by 5 bases, the J end by 0 bases, with 8 bases between. For the CDR3, the DNA is TGCGCCAGCAGGCCAGACCTGAACACTGAAGCTTTCTTT. Translated: CASRPDLNTEAFF.

This clonotype turned up a few times. The chain recombines TRBV7-8 with TRBJ2-3, with TRBD1 matching over 7 bases. Germline-derived CDR1 and CDR2 are SGHVS and FQNEAQ. The CDR3 is 16 amino acids. The V and J ends lost 5 bases and 2 bases, in that order; junction bases with no gene match: 10. CDR3 sequence: CASSPSATGHTDTQYF. In DNA, the CDR3 is TGTGCCAGCAGCCCATCAGCGACAGGGCACACAGATACGCAGTATTTT.

The CDR3 region has the DNA TGTGCCAGCAGCTCCCTTACCTACCCCCAAGAGACCCAGTACTTC. It is translated as CASSSLTYPQETQYF. This chain links TRBV13 with TRBJ2-5; D gene unclear. The CDR3 sequence is 15 residues long. CDR1 and CDR2 (germline): PRHDT, FYEKMQ (reference sequence). Trimming stripped 4 bases from V and 1 base from J, with 13 bases between.

The chain carries TRBV7-9 and TRBJ1-2; D is unresolved. The CDR3 is made up of 15 amino acids. CDR1 and CDR2 (germline): SEHNR, FQNEAQ (reference sequence). Trimming removed 6 bases at V and 3 bases at J, with 17 bases between. CDR3 region: CASSNTDRVYYGYTF. The CDR3 DNA follows: TGTGCCAGCAGTAACACCGACCGGGTGTACTATGGCTACACCTTC.

The chain uses TRBV20-1 and TRBJ1-1; D remains unclear. CDR3 length: 14 residues. Germline CDR1 is DFQATT and CDR2 is SNEGSKA (reference sequence). Trimming stripped 0 bases from V and 1 base from J, with 9 bases between. CDR3 coding DNA: TGCAGTGCTAGAGATTGGCAGAAGAACACTGAAGCTTTCTTT. This translates into CSARDWQKNTEAFF.

The V and J genes are TRBV19 and TRBJ1-2; D is uncertain. CDR1 and CDR2 (germline): LNHDA, SQIVND (reference sequence). The CDR3 contains 13 residues. V shed 7 bases and J shed 0 bases, with 9 bases lying between them. CDR3 loop: CASKLVPNYGYTF. The CDR3 nucleotides are TGTGCCAGTAAACTCGTCCCTAACTATGGCTACACCTTC.

The chain joins TRBV6-2 or TRBV6-3 to TRBJ2-6, with 7 bases lining up with TRBD2. J lost 1 base, V lost 6 bases, and 21 bases had no gene match. This CDR3 is 21 amino acids long. CDR1 is MNHEY, CDR2 SVGEGT, per germline. CDR3: CASRHGRWGGSFGSGANVLTF. The DNA for the CDR3 is TGTGCCAGCAGGCACGGCCGCTGGGGCGGGAGCTTCGGTTCTGGGGCCAACGTCCTGACTTTC.

The chain has TRBV20-1 and TRBJ1-2, with a possible D match to TRBD1 (5 bases). CDR3 size: 14 residues. The V gene's germline CDR1 is DFQATT and CDR2 SNEGSKA (reference sequence). Trimming took 7 bases from V and 2 from J, leaving 17 bases between them. The DNA for the CDR3 is TGCAGTGTTAGGGCAATAGGGGACAACTATGGCTACACCTTC. Its protein is CSVRAIGDNYGYTF.

V and J are TRBV12-3 or TRBV12-4 and TRBJ2-1; TRBD1 is a possible D gene (7 bases). This CDR3 has 14 amino acids. The V and J ends lost 3 bases and 7 bases respectively, with 13 bases between them. DNA of the CDR3: TGTGCCAGCAGTTTCCCAGGGGGGACGAATGAGCAGTTCTTC. Protein: CASSFPGGTNEQFF.

This clonotype was seen only a few times. The chain carries TRBV29-1 and TRBJ1-2; no clear D. Per germline, CDR1 SQVTM and CDR2 ANQGSEA. Trimming shortened V by 3 bases and J by 8 bases, and 16 bases separated the two germline ends. This CDR3 region has 13 residues. The DNA for the CDR3 is TGCAGCGTTGATACTGTTTCGGGCGGAGGCTACACCTTC. Translated, it gives CSVDTVSGGGYTF.

This clonotype was picked up a small number of times. This rearrangement joins TRBV19 to TRBJ2-5; a possible D gene is TRBD2 (5 bases). Trimming stripped 1 base from V and 4 bases from J, with 13 bases between. Germline CDR1 and CDR2: LNHDA and SQIVND (reference sequence). CDR3 length equals 15 residues. The CDR3 coding sequence is TGTGCCAGTAGTATAGGGGGAGTTCCCCCAGAGACCCAGTACTTC. Translating it yields CASSIGGVPPETQYF.